This T cell receptor (beta chain) derives from a study of blood T cell repertoires in COVID-19. The method was immunoSEQ multiplex PCR; TCRdb's version includes in-frame clones alone and lacks a portion of them. The table records about 160,000 clones, over 70% of them present only once. Recruitment covered about two dozen US areas and drew participants whose ages spanned 18 to 89 years. Allocation to cohorts depended on clinical history reported by the participants. There are many counts of this clone. CDR1 and CDR2 from the germline V gene are MGHRA and YSYEKL. The CDR3 runs to 12 residues. The V end lost 1 base, the J end lost 5 bases, and 6 bases lay between the germline ends.

This TCR came from a woman aged 40 to 55 with acute COVID-19. The source material was PBMCs or T cells enriched from blood (not recorded which). The chain is built from TRBV4-1 and TRBJ2-7; no firm D call. CDR3 region: CASSQGADEQYF. As DNA, the CDR3 is TGCGCCAGCAGCCAAGGGGCCGACGAGCAGTACTTC.